This T cell receptor (beta chain) came from a study of cytomegalovirus exposure and HLA in healthy donors. Study-level findings and limits: TCR beta V- and J-gene trimming was later associated with a missense DCLRE1C variant. For most TCR beta V segments, an earlier analysis put the productive rate at about 87% or about 30% of the time. Reports described diagnosis of cytomegalovirus status by the classifier as highly specific and sensitive.

The CDR3 has 13 residues. Germline CDR1 reads SGHVS; CDR2 reads FNYEAQ. V was shortened by 3 bases and J by 0 bases, with 3 bases between the two germline ends. PCR involved 60 Vbeta and 13 Jbeta primers. Assay: immunoSEQ multiplex PCR; the TCRdb copy retains only in-frame clones and omits some. In the table there are about 180,000 clones, around four fifths of which are singletons. Remarks on this clone: The antigen is unknown.

Sequenced input: PBMCs. The chain carries TRBV7-6 and TRBJ1-5; D call uncertain. The clonotype was recovered from a woman aged 25 to 45 in good health and CMV-seronegative. The CDR3 reads CASSFNSNQPQHF. The CDR3 nucleotides read TGTGCCAGCAGCTTTAATAGCAATCAGCCCCAGCATTTT.